These 23 T cell receptor beta chains originate from one sample sequenced in a study of blood T cell repertoires in COVID-19. Repertoires were generated with immunoSEQ multiplex PCR, while TCRdb's copy carries only in-frame clones and drops some. The table has about 300,000 clones, more than 80% seen once; the top ten hold roughly 6.5%. Sequencing was performed on peripheral blood. Source of these receptors: a man aged 18 to 30 who had recovered from COVID-19.

The chain couples TRBV7-6 to TRBJ1-3; unclear D gene. The V end lost 0 bases, the J end lost 0 bases, and 21 bases lay between the germline ends. The CDR3 length is 20 residues. From germline, CDR1 is SGHVS and CDR2 FNYEAQ. The CDR3 region is CASSLAPGTTWTDSGNTIYF. CDR3 DNA sequence: TGTGCCAGCAGCTTAGCGCCGGGAACGACCTGGACTGACTCTGGAAACACCATATATTTT.

This chain links TRBV5-8 with TRBJ1-5, with D unresolved. The CDR3 consists of 13 residues. With 0 bases removed from V and 7 bases from J, the gap between germline ends came to 8 bases. Germline loops: CDR1 SGHTS, CDR2 YDEGEE. CDR3 region: CASSLEEGQPQHF. As DNA, the CDR3 is TGTGCCAGCAGCTTGGAGGAGGGCCAGCCCCAGCATTTT.

Many counts were recorded for this clone. J is TRBJ2-3 and V is TRBV11-3, with 9 bases identical to TRBD2. The CDR3 is 16 residues long. Germline CDR1 SGHNT, CDR2 YENEEA. V lost 5 bases, J lost 5 bases, and 11 bases stayed unmatched. CDR3 protein: CASSPGLAGDKDTQYF. DNA of the CDR3: TGTGCCAGCAGCCCCGGGTTAGCGGGAGATAAAGATACGCAGTATTTT.

This chain joins TRBV4-3 and TRBJ1-2, with D hard to call. This CDR3 is built from 15 residues. Germline CDR1 LGHNA, CDR2 YSLEER. Between the trimmed V and J ends, which lost 0 bases and 1 base, there was a span of 9 bases. The chain's CDR3 is CASSQDSGGNYGYTF. The CDR3 nucleotides are TGCGCCAGCAGCCAAGATTCCGGCGGTAACTATGGCTACACCTTC.

The chain employs TRBV5-8 and TRBJ2-7; a possible D gene is TRBD1 (5 bases). This CDR3 has 14 amino acids. CDR1 SGHTS and CDR2 YDEGEE come from the germline V gene. Trimming cost V 5 bases and J 3 bases, with 15 bases left between them. CDR3 in amino acids: CASSLAGNLYEQYF. Here the CDR3 DNA reads TGTGCCAGCAGTTTAGCAGGGAATCTCTACGAGCAGTACTTC.

The chain recombines TRBV7-2 with TRBJ1-3; no clear D. Trimming took off 1 base at V and 0 bases at J, with 7 bases between the two ends. CDR3 length: 15 amino acids. The germline V gene encodes CDR1 SGHTA and CDR2 FQGNSA. The DNA of the CDR3 is TGTGCCAGCAGCTTAGGTAGCGGCTCTGGAAACACCATATATTTT. Translated, it gives CASSLGSGSGNTIYF.

This chain uses TRBV10-3 with TRBJ1-1; D is undetermined. This CDR3 is 17 amino acids long. V lost 3 bases and J lost 0, with 17 bases in between. Germline V gives CDR1 ENHRY, CDR2 SYGVKD. The CDR3 protein is CAISESVSLEMNTEAFF. CDR3 DNA: TGTGCCATCAGTGAATCGGTCTCTTTAGAGATGAACACTGAAGCTTTCTTT.

This chain uses TRBV5-1 with TRBJ2-3; weak D call: TRBD1 (5 bases). The V and J ends lost 4 bases and 2 bases respectively, with 11 bases between them. Germline-derived CDR1 and CDR2 are SGHRS and YFSETQ. The CDR3 totals 14 residues. The CDR3 loop is CASSAGQSTDTQYF. Here the CDR3 DNA reads TGCGCCAGCAGCGCTGGACAATCCACAGATACGCAGTATTTT.

V is TRBV27 and J is TRBJ1-2; D is unresolved. Germline CDR1 and CDR2: MNHEY and SMNVEV (reference sequence). The CDR3 spans 15 residues. V gave up 4 bases and J gave up 4 bases, with 16 bases separating them. The CDR3: CASSSTGEVAYGYTF. In DNA, the CDR3 is TGTGCCAGCAGTTCCACCGGGGAGGTCGCCTATGGCTACACCTTC.

A remark on this clone: The sample holds other DNA sequences that translate to the same CDR3. V usage is TRBV5-1 and J usage is TRBJ2-5; the match to TRBD1 covers 11 bases. This CDR3 region has 15 residues. V gave up 4 bases and J gave up 5 bases; unmatched junction bases: 7. Germline CDR1 is SGHRS and CDR2 is YFSETQ. CDR3 bases: TGCGCCAGCAGCACAGGACAGGGGGCTAGGGAGACCCAGTACTTC. Its protein product is CASSTGQGARETQYF.

The J gene is TRBJ2-7, the V gene TRBV19; 12 bases agree with TRBD1. The CDR3 is made up of 17 amino acids. V lost 4 bases, J lost 3 bases, and 10 bases stayed unmatched. From germline, CDR1 is LNHDA and CDR2 SQIVND (reference sequence). CDR3 sequence: CASSKGAGTGGFYEQYF. CDR3 nucleotide sequence: TGTGCCAGTAGTAAGGGGGCCGGGACAGGGGGCTTCTACGAGCAGTACTTC.

A single count supports this clone. Within the sample, other DNA sequences also encode this same CDR3. The genes are TRBV27 and TRBJ2-7; the D gene is possibly TRBD2 (6 bases). V was pared by 4 bases and J by 0 bases, with 7 bases between. CDR1 and CDR2 (germline): MNHEY, SMNVEV (reference sequence). The CDR3 is 13 residues long. CDR3: CASSSGGSYEQYF. DNA for the CDR3: TGTGCCAGCAGTTCCGGGGGCTCCTACGAGCAGTACTTC.

This CDR3 is CATSRDRWTSGSLGYNEQFF. In DNA, the CDR3 is TGTGCCACCAGCAGAGATAGGTGGACTAGCGGGAGTCTCGGCTACAATGAGCAGTTCTTC. The chain couples TRBV15 to TRBJ2-1; TRBD2 aligns across 13 bases. The CDR3 spans 20 residues. V shed 0 bases and J 3 bases; nucleotides not matched to a gene: 11. The V gene's germline CDR1 is LNHNV and CDR2 YYDKDF (reference sequence).

This clone was detected only a few times. The CDR3 nucleotides read TGTGCCAGCAGCTTAATCCCTGCCGGGGGGGCCCAGGAGCAGTACTTC. Protein sequence: CASSLIPAGGAQEQYF. The rearrangement joins TRBV7-3 to TRBJ2-7; 8 nucleotides agree with TRBD2. After removal of 1 base from V and 7 bases from J, the junction contained 12 bases not matched to a gene. Germline CDR1 SGHTA, CDR2 FQGTGA. CDR3 length equals 16 residues. Drawing the rest from reference TRBV7-3 and TRBJ2-7, the complete variable domain is GAGVSQTPSNKVTEKGKYVELRCDPISGHTALYWYRQSLGQGPEFLIYFQGTGAADDSGLPNDRFFAVRPEGSVSTLKIQRTERGDSAVYLCASSLIPAGGAQEQYFGPGTRLTVT.

V gene TRBV7-2 combines with J gene TRBJ2-3; possible D gene TRBD1, 5 bases. Deletions cut 5 bases from V and 2 bases from J, with 11 bases between. CDR3 length: 14 amino acids. The V gene's germline CDR1 is SGHTA and CDR2 FQGNSA. This CDR3 is CASSPRQHTDTQYF. CDR3 nucleotide sequence: TGTGCCAGCAGCCCCAGACAGCACACAGATACGCAGTATTTT.

The J gene is TRBJ2-1, the V gene TRBV7-9, with 9 positions matching TRBD1. The CDR3 consists of 15 residues. Germline-derived CDR1 and CDR2 are SEHNR and FQNEAQ (reference sequence). V trimming: 0 bases; J trimming: 8 bases; junction bases outside the gene matches: 5. This CDR3 reads CASSLATGGDDEQFF. DNA of the CDR3: TGTGCCAGCAGCTTAGCGACAGGGGGTGACGATGAGCAGTTCTTC.

This rearrangement joins TRBV30 to TRBJ2-5, with 10 nucleotides matching TRBD2. The germline gives CDR1 GTSNPN, CDR2 SVGIG (reference sequence). This CDR3 is 18 amino acids long. With 0 bases clipped from V and 0 bases from J, the junction kept 10 bases outside the gene matches. This CDR3 is CAWSVRSGRWIYQETQYF. In DNA form, the CDR3 reads TGTGCCTGGAGTGTACGTAGCGGGAGGTGGATATACCAAGAGACCCAGTACTTC.

V and J are TRBV5-1 and TRBJ2-7; TRBD1 matches at 7 bases. J lost 0 bases, V lost 3 bases, and 3 bases had no gene match. The V gene's germline CDR1 is SGHRS and CDR2 YFSETQ. The CDR3 is 14 amino acids. The CDR3 region is CASSSGQSSYEQYF. In DNA, the CDR3 is TGCGCCAGCAGCTCGGGACAGAGCTCCTACGAGCAGTACTTC.

V and J are TRBV5-4 and TRBJ2-1; TRBD2 is a possible D gene (6 bases). This CDR3 spans 15 amino acids. Trimming removed 3 bases from V and 0 bases from J, with 10 bases in between. Germline CDR1 SGHNT, CDR2 YYREEE (reference sequence). The CDR3 loop reads CASSYSGGSYNEQFF. CDR3 DNA sequence: TGTGCCAGCAGCTATAGCGGAGGCTCCTACAATGAGCAGTTCTTC.

V and J are TRBV18 and TRBJ2-5; D gene ambiguous. Between the trimmed V and J ends, which lost 2 bases and 5 bases, there was a span of 9 bases. CDR3 length: 13 amino acids. The germline CDR1 and CDR2 sequences are KGHSH and LQKENI. The CDR3, as DNA: TGTGCCAGCTCACCAAACCGAGGCGAGACCCAGTACTTC. Translating it yields CASSPNRGETQYF.

The CDR3 coding sequence is TGTGCCAGCTCACCAACGCGAGCTAATCAGCCCCAGCATTTT. It codes for CASSPTRANQPQHF. This chain links TRBV18 with TRBJ1-5; no firm D call. The CDR3 length is 14 residues. Germline CDR1 is KGHSH and CDR2 is LQKENI. Trimming pared 2 bases from V and 4 bases from J, leaving 9 bases between.

The rearrangement joins TRBV7-6 to TRBJ2-5; the D is unclear. V was pared by 0 bases and J by 2 bases, with 4 bases between. Per the germline V gene, CDR1 is SGHVS and CDR2 is FNYEAQ. The CDR3 spans 13 residues. CDR3 region: CASSLAVQETQYF. The CDR3 DNA is TGTGCCAGCAGCTTAGCTGTACAAGAGACCCAGTACTTC.

The rearrangement uses TRBV2 and TRBJ2-5; tentative D call: TRBD2 (5 bases). This CDR3 spans 14 amino acids. Germline CDR1 reads SNHLY; CDR2 reads FYNNEI. Trimming cost V 4 bases and J 2 bases, with 11 bases left between them. Here the CDR3 reads CASSGELWQETQYF. The CDR3 nucleotides are TGTGCCAGCAGTGGGGAGTTGTGGCAAGAGACCCAGTACTTC.